This T cell receptor beta chain originates from a study of cytomegalovirus exposure and HLA in healthy donors. Turning to this clone: Relative to the germline gene, one junction end is altered; a read error may explain this. This CDR3 is also generated by other DNA sequences in the sample.

Both 60 Vbeta primers and 13 Jbeta primers went into the PCR. TCRdb keeps only in-frame clones here, not all; method: immunoSEQ multiplex PCR. The table lists 250,000 to 350,000 clones, 75% to 90% of them singletons. Looked up from germline, CDR1 is SEHNR and CDR2 is FQNEAQ (reference sequence). The CDR3 has 15 amino acids. Sequencing was carried out using PBMCs. This chain joins TRBV7-9 and TRBJ2-3; the match to TRBD2 covers 9 bases. The TCR sequence derives from a middle-aged man in good health and CMV-seropositive. The CDR3 spells CASSPAGGRADTQYF. CDR3 DNA sequence: TGTGCCAGCAGCCCAGCGGGGGGAAGGGCAGATACACAGTATTTT.